These 18 T cell receptor beta chains were all obtained from the same sample, sequenced in a study of T cell responses to AZD1222 COVID-19 vaccine. Sequenced by immunoSEQ multiplex PCR; TCRdb stores in-frame clones only, minus some. The sample contains approximately 140,000 clones, around 91% of which appear only once. The sample here was peripheral blood, taken 28 days after the second AZD1222 dose. These receptors all come from an adult who received the AZD1222 COVID-19 vaccine.

The chain joins TRBV4-1 to TRBJ2-2; unclear D gene. The CDR3 runs 14 residues. V dropped 4 bases and J dropped 3 bases, with 9 bases sitting between them. Germline V lookup: CDR1 MGHRA, CDR2 YSYEKL. The CDR3 bases are TGCGCCAGCAGCCTCCGGAAGGACACCGGGGAGCTGTTTTTT. This translates into CASSLRKDTGELFF.

The chain employs TRBV11-3 and TRBJ1-2; D is perhaps TRBD1 (5 bases). Germline CDR1 SGHNT, CDR2 YENEEA. The CDR3 contains 14 residues. Deletions cut 5 bases from V and 6 bases from J, with 16 bases between. The CDR3 reads CASSQGPEGNGYTF. The CDR3 DNA sequence: TGTGCCAGCAGCCAAGGACCGGAGGGGAATGGCTACACCTTC.

The chain couples TRBV7-2 to TRBJ2-2; D gene ambiguous. CDR3 length: 16 residues. V was trimmed by 4 bases and J by 1 base, leaving 13 bases between them. CDR1 and CDR2 (germline): SGHTA, FQGNSA. This CDR3 is CASSSSTTRNTGELFF. The CDR3 nucleotides read TGTGCCAGCAGCTCCTCGACCACCAGGAACACCGGGGAGCTGTTTTTT.

CDR3 sequence reads: CASSPGGSSGYTF. CDR3 in DNA: TGTGCCAGCTCACCCGGAGGGTCCTCTGGCTACACCTTC. The chain employs TRBV18 and TRBJ1-2; D gene unclear. Germline values: CDR1 KGHSH, CDR2 LQKENI. V was clipped by 3 bases and J by 7 bases, with 12 bases between them. The CDR3 has 13 residues.

The chain links TRBV10-3 to TRBJ1-4; tentative D call: TRBD1 (5 bases). Germline loops: CDR1 ENHRY, CDR2 SYGVKD. This CDR3 spans 17 amino acids. The V end was cut by 2 bases, the J end by 7 bases, with 20 bases between. The CDR3 reads CAISEVARVGGPEKLFF. The CDR3 DNA sequence: TGTGCCATCAGTGAGGTGGCTAGGGTCGGGGGTCCTGAAAAACTGTTTTTT.

V usage is TRBV28 and J usage is TRBJ1-2, with TRBD1 matching over 8 bases. CDR1 is MDHEN and CDR2 is SYDVKM in the germline V gene. After removal of 6 bases from V and 4 bases from J, the junction contained 4 bases not matched to a gene. The CDR3 totals 13 residues. CDR3 DNA sequence: TGTGCCAGCAGACAGGGGGAAGGCTATGGCTACACCTTC. This gives the protein CASRQGEGYGYTF.

This chain joins TRBV3-1 (or the pseudogene TRBV3-2) and TRBJ2-2; 8 positions agree with TRBD2. This CDR3 comprises 15 residues. Germline CDR1 reads LGHDT; CDR2 reads YNNKEL (reference sequence). V shed 1 base and J 11 bases; nucleotides not matched to a gene: 9. CDR3 sequence: CASSQGVSGAEELFF. CDR3 DNA: TGTGCCAGCAGCCAAGGGGTTAGCGGGGCGGAAGAGCTGTTTTTT.

The V call is TRBV19, the J call TRBJ1-4; tentative D call: TRBD1 (6 bases). V lost 6 bases, J lost 8 bases, and 16 bases lay in between. The CDR3 is made up of 14 amino acids. Germline values: CDR1 LNHDA, CDR2 SQIVND (reference sequence). The CDR3, as DNA: TGTGCCAGTAGCGCTCCGGGACATGGAGAAAAACTGTTTTTT. Its translation: CASSAPGHGEKLFF. The whole variable domain, filled in from reference TRBV19 and TRBJ1-4, reads DGGITQSPKYLFRKEGQNVTLSCEQNLNHDAMYWYRQDPGQGLRLIYYSQIVNDFQKGDIAEGYSVSREKKESFPLTVTSAQKNPTAFYLCASSAPGHGEKLFFGSGTQLSVL.

V usage is TRBV6-6 and J usage is TRBJ1-6; D might be TRBD1 (6 bases). This CDR3 is built from 16 residues. Germline CDR1 reads MNHNY; CDR2 reads SVGAGI (reference sequence). Between the trimmed V and J ends, which lost 6 bases and 0 bases, there was a span of 12 bases. The CDR3 DNA follows: TGTGCCAGCAGAACTACAGGGAGCTCCTATAATTCACCCCTCCACTTT. It specifies CASRTTGSSYNSPLHF.

This chain connects TRBV11-2 to TRBJ2-1; the match to TRBD2 covers 8 bases. Germline assignment: CDR1 SGHAT and CDR2 FQNNGV. This CDR3 region has 17 residues. Trimming cost V 1 base and J 6 bases; bases outside gene matches: 11. The CDR3 bases are TGTGCCAGCAGCTTAGGACCAACGGGAGGGCCTACCAATGAGCAGTTCTTC. Its translation: CASSLGPTGGPTNEQFF. Combining the CDR3 with reference TRBV11-2 and TRBJ2-1 gives the whole variable domain EAGVAQSPRYKIIEKRQSVAFWCNPISGHATLYWYQQILGQGPKLLIQFQNNGVVDDSQLPKDRFSAERLKGVDSTLKIQPAKLEDSAVYLCASSLGPTGGPTNEQFFGPGTRLTVL.

This clone has a single count. This rearrangement joins TRBV2 to TRBJ2-7; 12 nucleotides align to TRBD1. With V trimmed by 6 bases and J by 5 bases, 8 bases remained unmatched. The CDR3 spans 15 residues. Per the germline V gene, CDR1 is SNHLY and CDR2 is FYNNEI. CDR3 coding DNA: TGTGCCAGCAGGGAGGGGACAGGGGGCATCGACGAGCAGTACTTC. Translated, it gives CASREGTGGIDEQYF.

V usage is TRBV7-6 and J usage is TRBJ1-2, with D unresolved. V was clipped by 3 bases and J by 4 bases, with 12 bases between them. The germline V gene encodes CDR1 SGHVS and CDR2 FNYEAQ. The CDR3 spans 14 residues. This CDR3 is CASSLDSSGYGYTF. The DNA for the CDR3 is TGTGCCAGCAGCTTGGACTCCAGCGGCTATGGCTACACCTTC.

The chain is built from TRBV7-8 and TRBJ1-6; D remains ambiguous. This CDR3 has 14 residues. Germline V gives CDR1 SGHVS, CDR2 FQNEAQ. Trimming cost V 6 bases and J 2 bases, with 8 bases left between them. The CDR3 nucleotides read TGTGCCAGCAGACAAACAACCTATAATTCACCCCTCCACTTT. This gives the protein CASRQTTYNSPLHF.

The chain uses TRBV6-5 and TRBJ1-5; the D is unclear. V lost 6 bases to trimming and J lost 1 base, with 13 bases between them. The germline CDR1 and CDR2 sequences are MNHEY and SVGAGI. CDR3 length: 15 residues. CDR3 region: CASRSQVLSNQPQHF. DNA for the CDR3: TGTGCCAGCAGGTCGCAGGTTCTGAGCAATCAGCCCCAGCATTTT.

The chain links TRBV7-9 to TRBJ2-3; D is unclear. Germline V CDR1 and CDR2: SEHNR, FQNEAQ (reference sequence). The CDR3 consists of 14 residues. V was pared by 0 bases and J by 4 bases, with 8 bases between. CDR3 sequence reads: CASSLAEGPDTQYF. In nucleotides, the CDR3 is TGTGCCAGCAGCTTAGCGGAAGGTCCAGATACGCAGTATTTT.

V usage is TRBV27 and J usage is TRBJ1-5; weak D call: TRBD1 (5 bases). Germline-derived CDR1 and CDR2 are MNHEY and SMNVEV (reference sequence). Trimming removed 3 bases at V and 6 bases at J, with 12 bases between. The CDR3 runs to 14 residues. The DNA for the CDR3 is TGTGCCAGCAGTTTTGGGGGAGGAGGTCAGCCCCAGCATTTT. Its protein is CASSFGGGGQPQHF.

The J gene is TRBJ1-4, the V gene TRBV19, with no clear D. The CDR3 length is 15 residues. V was trimmed by 7 bases and J by 4 bases, leaving 16 bases between them. The germline V gene has CDR1 LNHDA and CDR2 SQIVND (reference sequence). The CDR3 bases are TGTGCCAGTAACGCAGGCCCGCGGATTAATGAAAAACTGTTTTTT. Amino acid sequence: CASNAGPRINEKLFF.

The chain recombines TRBV28 with TRBJ1-2; 10 bases agree with TRBD1. CDR3 length equals 13 residues. V lost 5 bases, J lost 8 bases, and 5 bases stayed unmatched. The germline V gene encodes CDR1 MDHEN and CDR2 SYDVKM. This chain's CDR3 is CASSLRDRGGYTF. CDR3 DNA: TGTGCCAGCAGTCTCCGGGACAGGGGAGGCTACACCTTC.